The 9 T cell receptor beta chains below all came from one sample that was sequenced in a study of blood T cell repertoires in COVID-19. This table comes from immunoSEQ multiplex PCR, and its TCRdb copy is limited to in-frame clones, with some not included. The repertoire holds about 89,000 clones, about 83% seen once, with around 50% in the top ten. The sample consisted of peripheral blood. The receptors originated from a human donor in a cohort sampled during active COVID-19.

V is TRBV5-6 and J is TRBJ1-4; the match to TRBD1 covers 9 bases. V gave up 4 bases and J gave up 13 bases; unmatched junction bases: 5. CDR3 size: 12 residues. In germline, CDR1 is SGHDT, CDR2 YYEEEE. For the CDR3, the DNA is TGTGCCAGCAGCCCGGAGACAGGGGGACTGTTTTTT. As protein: CASSPETGGLFF.

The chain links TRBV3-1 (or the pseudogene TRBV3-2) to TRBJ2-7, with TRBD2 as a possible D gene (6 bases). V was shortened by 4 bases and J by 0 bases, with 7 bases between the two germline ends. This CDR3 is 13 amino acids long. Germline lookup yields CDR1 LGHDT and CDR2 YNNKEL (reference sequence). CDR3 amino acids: CASSLAVSYEQYF. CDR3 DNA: TGTGCCAGCAGCCTAGCGGTCTCCTACGAGCAGTACTTC.

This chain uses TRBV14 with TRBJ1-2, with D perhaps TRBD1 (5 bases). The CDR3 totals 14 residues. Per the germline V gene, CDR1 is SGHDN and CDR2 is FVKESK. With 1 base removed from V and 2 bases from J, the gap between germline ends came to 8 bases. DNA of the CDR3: TGTGCCAGCAGCCAAGGCCCAGGGAACTATGGCTACACCTTC. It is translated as CASSQGPGNYGYTF.

CDR3 DNA sequence: TGTGCCAGCACAAACAGGGGAACCGGGGAGCTGTTTTTT. Its protein is CASTNRGTGELFF. V usage is TRBV28 and J usage is TRBJ2-2; 7 positions match TRBD1. CDR1 and CDR2 (germline): MDHEN, SYDVKM. V dropped 7 bases and J dropped 5; count of bases not matched to a gene: 4. CDR3 length equals 13 residues. Based on the CDR3 plus reference TRBV28 and TRBJ2-2, the full variable domain is DVKVTQSSRYLVKRTGEKVFLECVQDMDHENMFWYRQDPGLGLRLIYFSYDVKMKEKGDIPEGYSVSREKKERFSLILESASTNQTSMYLCASTNRGTGELFFGEGSRLTVL.

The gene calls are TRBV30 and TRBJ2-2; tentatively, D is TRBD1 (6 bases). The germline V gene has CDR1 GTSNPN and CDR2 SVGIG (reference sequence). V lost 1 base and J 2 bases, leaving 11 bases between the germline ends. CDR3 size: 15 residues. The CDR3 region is CAWSGDTKNTGELFF. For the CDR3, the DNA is TGTGCCTGGAGTGGGGACACTAAAAACACCGGGGAGCTGTTTTTT.

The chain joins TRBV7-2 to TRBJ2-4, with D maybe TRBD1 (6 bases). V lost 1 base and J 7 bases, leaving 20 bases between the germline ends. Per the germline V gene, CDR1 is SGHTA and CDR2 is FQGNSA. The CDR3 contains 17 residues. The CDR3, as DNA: TGTGCCAGCAGCTTAGGCCCCTCCGGGACATGGGTCAACATTCAGTACTTC. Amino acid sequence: CASSLGPSGTWVNIQYF.

In nucleotides, the CDR3 is TGTGCCAGCAGCCATTCGACAGGGCTCGAGCAGTACTTC. This sequence encodes CASSHSTGLEQYF. J is TRBJ2-7 and V is TRBV3-1 (or the pseudogene TRBV3-2); 7 bases are a match to TRBD1. J was trimmed by 6 bases and V by 3 bases; bases with no gene match: 5. The germline CDR1 and CDR2 sequences are LGHDT and YNNKEL (reference sequence). CDR3 length: 13 amino acids.

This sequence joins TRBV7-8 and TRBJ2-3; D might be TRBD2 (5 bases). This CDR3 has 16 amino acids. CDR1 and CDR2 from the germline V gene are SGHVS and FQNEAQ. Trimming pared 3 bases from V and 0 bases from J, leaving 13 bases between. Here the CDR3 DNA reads TGTGCCAGCAGCTTCCTATCGGGGAGAAGCACAGATACGCAGTATTTT. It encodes CASSFLSGRSTDTQYF.

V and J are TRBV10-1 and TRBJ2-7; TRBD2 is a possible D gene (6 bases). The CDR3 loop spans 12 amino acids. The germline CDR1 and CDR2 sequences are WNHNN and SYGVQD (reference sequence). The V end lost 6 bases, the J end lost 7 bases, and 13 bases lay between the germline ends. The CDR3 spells CASSHTSPEQYF. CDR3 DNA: TGCGCCAGCAGCCATACTAGCCCGGAGCAGTACTTC.